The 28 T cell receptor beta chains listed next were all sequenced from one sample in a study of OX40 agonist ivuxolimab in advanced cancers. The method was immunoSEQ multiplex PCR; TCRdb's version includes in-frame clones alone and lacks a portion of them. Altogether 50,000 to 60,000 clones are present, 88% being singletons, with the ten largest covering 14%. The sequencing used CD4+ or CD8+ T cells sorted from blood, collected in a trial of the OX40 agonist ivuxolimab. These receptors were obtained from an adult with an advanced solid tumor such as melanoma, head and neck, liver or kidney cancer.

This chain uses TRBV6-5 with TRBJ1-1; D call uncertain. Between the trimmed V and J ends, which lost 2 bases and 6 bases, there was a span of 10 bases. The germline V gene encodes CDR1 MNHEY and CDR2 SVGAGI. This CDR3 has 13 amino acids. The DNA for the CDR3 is TGTGCCAGCAGTTACGATCTGAGGGCTGAAGCTTTCTTT. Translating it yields CASSYDLRAEAFF.

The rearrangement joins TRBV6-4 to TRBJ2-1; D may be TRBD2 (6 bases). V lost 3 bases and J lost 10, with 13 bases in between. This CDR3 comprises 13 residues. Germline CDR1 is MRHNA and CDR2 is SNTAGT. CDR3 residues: CASSEHPGLEQFF. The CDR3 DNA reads TGTGCCAGCAGTGAGCATCCGGGACTGGAGCAGTTCTTC.

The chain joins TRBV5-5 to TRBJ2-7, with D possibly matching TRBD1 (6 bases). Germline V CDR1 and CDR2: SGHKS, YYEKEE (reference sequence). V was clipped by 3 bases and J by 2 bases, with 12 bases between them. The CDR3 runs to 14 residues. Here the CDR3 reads CASSWTEYTYEQYF. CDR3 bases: TGTGCCAGCAGCTGGACAGAATATACCTACGAGCAGTACTTC.

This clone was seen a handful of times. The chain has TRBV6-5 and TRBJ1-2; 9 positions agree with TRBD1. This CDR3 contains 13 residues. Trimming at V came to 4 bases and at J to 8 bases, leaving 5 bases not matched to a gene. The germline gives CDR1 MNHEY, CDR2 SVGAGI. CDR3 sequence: CASSLGQGTGYTF. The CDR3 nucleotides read TGTGCCAGCAGTTTGGGACAGGGTACGGGCTACACCTTC.

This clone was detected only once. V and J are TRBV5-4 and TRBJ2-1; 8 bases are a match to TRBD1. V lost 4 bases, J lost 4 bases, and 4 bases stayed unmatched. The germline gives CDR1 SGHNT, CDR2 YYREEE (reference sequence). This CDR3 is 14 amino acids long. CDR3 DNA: TGTGCCAGCAGCGCGGGACAGGAATACAATGAGCAGTTCTTC. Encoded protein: CASSAGQEYNEQFF.

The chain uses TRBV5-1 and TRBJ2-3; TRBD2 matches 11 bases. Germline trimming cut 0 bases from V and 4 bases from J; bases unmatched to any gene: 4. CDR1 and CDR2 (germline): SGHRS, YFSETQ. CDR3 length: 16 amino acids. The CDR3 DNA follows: TGCGCCAGCAGCTTGGTGGATAGCGGGGGGGCAGATACGCAGTATTTT. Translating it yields CASSLVDSGGADTQYF.

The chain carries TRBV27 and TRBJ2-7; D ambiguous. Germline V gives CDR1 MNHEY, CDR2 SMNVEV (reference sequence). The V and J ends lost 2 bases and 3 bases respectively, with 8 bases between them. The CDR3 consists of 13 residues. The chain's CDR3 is CASSLGILYEQYF. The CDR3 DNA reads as TGTGCCAGCAGTTTAGGGATTCTCTACGAGCAGTACTTC.

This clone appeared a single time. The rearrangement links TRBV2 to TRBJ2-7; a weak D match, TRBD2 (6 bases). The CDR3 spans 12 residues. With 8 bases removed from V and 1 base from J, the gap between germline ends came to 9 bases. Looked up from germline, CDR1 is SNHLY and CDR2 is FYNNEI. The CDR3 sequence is CASRDFSYEQYF. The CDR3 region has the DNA TGTGCCAGCCGGGACTTTTCCTACGAGCAGTACTTC.

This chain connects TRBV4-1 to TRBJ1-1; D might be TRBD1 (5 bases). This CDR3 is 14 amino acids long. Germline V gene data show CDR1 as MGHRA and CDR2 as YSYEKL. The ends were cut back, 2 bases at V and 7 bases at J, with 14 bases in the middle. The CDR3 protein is CASSQPGGVNEAFF. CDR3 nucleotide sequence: TGCGCCAGCAGCCAACCCGGGGGGGTCAATGAAGCTTTCTTT.

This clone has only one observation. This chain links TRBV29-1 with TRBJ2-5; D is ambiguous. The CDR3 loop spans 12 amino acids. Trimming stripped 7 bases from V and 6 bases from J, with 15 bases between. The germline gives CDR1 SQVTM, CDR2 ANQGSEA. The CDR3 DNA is TGCAGCGCAAATAGTGGGGAAAAGACCCAGTACTTC. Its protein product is CSANSGEKTQYF.

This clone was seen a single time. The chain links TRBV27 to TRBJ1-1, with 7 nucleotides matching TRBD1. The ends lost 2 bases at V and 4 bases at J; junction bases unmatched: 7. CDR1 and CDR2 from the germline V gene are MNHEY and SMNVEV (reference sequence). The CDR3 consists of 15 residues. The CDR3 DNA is TGTGCCAGCAGTTTAGGCCCCAGGGGGGGCACTGAAGCTTTCTTT. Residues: CASSLGPRGGTEAFF.

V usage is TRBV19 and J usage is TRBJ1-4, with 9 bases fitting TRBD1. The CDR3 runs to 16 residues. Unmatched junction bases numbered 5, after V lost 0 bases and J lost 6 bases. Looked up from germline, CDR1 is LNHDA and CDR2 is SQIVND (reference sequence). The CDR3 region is CASSIDRTGGYEKLFF. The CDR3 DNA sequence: TGTGCCAGTAGTATAGATCGTACAGGGGGCTATGAAAAACTGTTTTTT.

This chain's CDR3 is CASSSDPGTVSYEQYF. In DNA, the CDR3 is TGTGCCAGCAGCTCCGATCCGGGGACAGTATCCTACGAGCAGTACTTC. The V gene is TRBV5-6, the J gene TRBJ2-7; 7 bases are shared with TRBD1. The germline CDR1 and CDR2 sequences are SGHDT and YYEEEE. CDR3 length equals 16 residues. V shed 3 bases and J 1 base; nucleotides not matched to a gene: 10. Drawing the rest from reference TRBV5-6 and TRBJ2-7, the complete variable domain is DAGVTQSPTHLIKTRGQQVTLRCSPKSGHDTVSWYQQALGQGPQFIFQYYEEEERQRGNFPDRFSGHQFPNYSSELNVNALLLGDSALYLCASSSDPGTVSYEQYFGPGTRLTVT.

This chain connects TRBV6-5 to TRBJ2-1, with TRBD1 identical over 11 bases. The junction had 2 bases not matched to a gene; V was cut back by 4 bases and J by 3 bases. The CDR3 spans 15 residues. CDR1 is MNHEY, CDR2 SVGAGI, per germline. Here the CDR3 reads CASSLGQGVYNEQFF. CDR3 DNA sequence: TGTGCCAGCAGTTTGGGACAGGGGGTCTACAATGAGCAGTTCTTC.

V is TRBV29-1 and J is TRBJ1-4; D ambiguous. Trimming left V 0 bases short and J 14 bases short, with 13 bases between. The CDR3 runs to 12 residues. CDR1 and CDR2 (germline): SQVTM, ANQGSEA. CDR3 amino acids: CSVEDGGGRLFF. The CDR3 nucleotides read TGCAGCGTTGAAGATGGCGGCGGAAGGCTGTTTTTT.

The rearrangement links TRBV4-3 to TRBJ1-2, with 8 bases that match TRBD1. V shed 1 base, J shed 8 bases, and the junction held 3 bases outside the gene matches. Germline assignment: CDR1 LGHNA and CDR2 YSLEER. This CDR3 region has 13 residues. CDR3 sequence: CASSQGDRLGYTF. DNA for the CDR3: TGCGCCAGCAGCCAAGGGGACAGGTTAGGCTACACCTTC.

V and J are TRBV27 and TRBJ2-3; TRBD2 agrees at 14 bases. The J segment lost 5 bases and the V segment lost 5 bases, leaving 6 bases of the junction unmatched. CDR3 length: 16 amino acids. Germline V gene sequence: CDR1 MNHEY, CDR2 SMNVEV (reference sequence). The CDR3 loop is CASSVTSGGAEDTQYF. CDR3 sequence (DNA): TGTGCCAGCAGTGTGACTAGCGGGGGGGCGGAAGATACGCAGTATTTT.

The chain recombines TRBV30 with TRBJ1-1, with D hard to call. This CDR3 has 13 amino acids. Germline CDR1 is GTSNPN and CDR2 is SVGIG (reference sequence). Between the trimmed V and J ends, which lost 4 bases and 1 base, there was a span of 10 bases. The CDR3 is CAWTWGGNTEAFF. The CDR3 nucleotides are TGTGCCTGGACCTGGGGAGGGAACACTGAAGCTTTCTTT.

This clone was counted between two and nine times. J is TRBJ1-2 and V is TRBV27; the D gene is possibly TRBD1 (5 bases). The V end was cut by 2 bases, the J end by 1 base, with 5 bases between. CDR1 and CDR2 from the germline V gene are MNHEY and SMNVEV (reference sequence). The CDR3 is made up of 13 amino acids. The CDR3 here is CASSLDSNYGYTF. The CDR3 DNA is TGTGCCAGCAGTTTAGACAGTAACTATGGCTACACCTTC.

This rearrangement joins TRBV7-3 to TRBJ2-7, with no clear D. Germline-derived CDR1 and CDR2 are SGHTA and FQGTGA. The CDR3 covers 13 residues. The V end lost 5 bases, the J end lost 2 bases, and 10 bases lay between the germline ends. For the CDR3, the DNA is TGTGCCAGCAGCCCCGGTGGGGCCTACGAGCAGTACTTC. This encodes CASSPGGAYEQYF.

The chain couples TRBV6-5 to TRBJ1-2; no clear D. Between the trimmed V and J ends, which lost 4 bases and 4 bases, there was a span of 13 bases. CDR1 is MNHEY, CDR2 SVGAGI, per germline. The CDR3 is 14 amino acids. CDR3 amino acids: CASSSAGRTYGYTF. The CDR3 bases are TGTGCCAGCAGTTCGGCAGGACGAACCTATGGCTACACCTTC.

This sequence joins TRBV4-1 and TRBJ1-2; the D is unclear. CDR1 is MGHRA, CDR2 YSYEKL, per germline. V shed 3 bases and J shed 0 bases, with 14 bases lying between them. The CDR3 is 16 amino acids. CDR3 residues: CASSQKRPPTNYGYTF. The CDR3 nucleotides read TGCGCCAGCAGCCAGAAGAGACCGCCTACTAACTATGGCTACACCTTC.

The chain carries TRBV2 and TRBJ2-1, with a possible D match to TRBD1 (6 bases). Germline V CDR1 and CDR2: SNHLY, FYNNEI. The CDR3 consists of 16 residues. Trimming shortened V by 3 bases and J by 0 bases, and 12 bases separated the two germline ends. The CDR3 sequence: CASSDPDRSSYNEQFF. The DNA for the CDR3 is TGTGCCAGCAGTGACCCCGACAGGAGCTCCTACAATGAGCAGTTCTTC.

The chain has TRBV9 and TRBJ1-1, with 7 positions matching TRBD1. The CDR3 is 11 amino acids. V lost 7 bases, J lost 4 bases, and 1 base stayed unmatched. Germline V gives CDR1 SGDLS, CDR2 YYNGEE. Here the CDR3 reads CASAGGTEAFF. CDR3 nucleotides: TGTGCCAGCGCAGGGGGCACTGAAGCTTTCTTT.

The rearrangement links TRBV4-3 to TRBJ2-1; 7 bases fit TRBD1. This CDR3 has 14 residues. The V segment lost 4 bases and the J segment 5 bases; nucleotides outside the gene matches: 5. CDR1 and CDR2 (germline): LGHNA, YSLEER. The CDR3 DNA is TGCGCCAGCAGCCGTATACAGGGGAACAATGAGCAGTTCTTC. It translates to CASSRIQGNNEQFF.

The CDR3 here is CSVESGLAGEIYEQYF. As DNA, the CDR3 is TGCAGCGTTGAGTCGGGACTAGCGGGGGAGATCTACGAGCAGTACTTC. The chain joins TRBV29-1 to TRBJ2-7; 14 positions match TRBD2. V shed 3 bases and J 3 bases; nucleotides not matched to a gene: 7. Germline CDR1 reads SQVTM; CDR2 reads ANQGSEA. The CDR3 loop spans 16 amino acids.

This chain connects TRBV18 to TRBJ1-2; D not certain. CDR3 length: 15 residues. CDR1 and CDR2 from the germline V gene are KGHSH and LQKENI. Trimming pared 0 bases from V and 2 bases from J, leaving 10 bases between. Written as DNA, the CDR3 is TGTGCCAGCTCACCACCTGGAAGCCCCAACTATGGCTACACCTTC. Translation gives CASSPPGSPNYGYTF.

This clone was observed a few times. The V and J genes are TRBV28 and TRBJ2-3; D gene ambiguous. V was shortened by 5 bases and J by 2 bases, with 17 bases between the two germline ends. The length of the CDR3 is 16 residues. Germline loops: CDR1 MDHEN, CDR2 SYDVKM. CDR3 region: CASSLIVSASTDTQYF. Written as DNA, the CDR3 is TGTGCCAGCAGTCTAATCGTGTCAGCCTCCACAGATACGCAGTATTTT.